This T cell receptor beta chain was recovered during a study of Siglec-9 on CD8 T cells in melanoma. Study-level points and caveats: Siglec-9 reportedly marks and regulates an effector memory CD8+ T-cell subset apparently accumulating in melanoma tumors.

Here immunoSEQ multiplex PCR was the method, and the copy in TCRdb shows in-frame clones only, minus some. The sample records about 30,000 clones, roughly 78% being singletons. Worth noting for this clone: Antigen: not known.

This CDR3 spans 15 amino acids. V shed 3 bases and J 4 bases; nucleotides not matched to a gene: 6. Germline assignment: CDR1 MGHRA and CDR2 YSYEKL. This TCR was recovered from a human donor in good health. Sequences were obtained from Siglec-9- CD8+ T cells sorted from blood. The genes are TRBV4-1 and TRBJ1-5; the match to TRBD1 covers 7 bases. The CDR3 reads CASSHTGTANQPQHF. CDR3 bases: TGCGCCAGCAGCCATACCGGGACAGCGAATCAGCCCCAGCATTTT.